This T cell receptor beta chain was sequenced during a study of cytotoxic CD8 clonotypes in ibrutinib-treated CLL. The source of about 1.9 micrograms of genomic DNA for TCR beta libraries was cryopreserved PBMCs. The CDR3 is 19 amino acids. J was trimmed by 0 bases and V by 4 bases; bases with no gene match: 10. The germline V gene encodes CDR1 SGHRS and CDR2 YFSETQ. Here immunoSEQ multiplex PCR was the method, and the copy in TCRdb shows in-frame clones only, minus some. Of 80,000 to 95,000 clones listed, roughly three quarters were seen once; the top ten hold roughly 4.8%. This sample comprised PBMCs, obtained after 12 months of ibrutinib treatment. The rearrangement joins TRBV5-1 to TRBJ1-6, with 10 nucleotides matching TRBD1. This sequence originates from a human donor with chronic lymphocytic leukemia. CDR3 residues: CASSEPRDRGSSYNSPLHF. In DNA form, the CDR3 reads TGCGCCAGCAGCGAGCCAAGGGACAGGGGAAGCTCCTATAATTCACCCCTCCACTTT.